The 28 T cell receptor beta chains given below trace back to one sample, sequenced in a study of T cell responses to AZD1222 COVID-19 vaccine. The method was immunoSEQ multiplex PCR; TCRdb's version includes in-frame clones alone and lacks a portion of them. The data show about 140,000 clones, around nine tenths seen once. The sample here was peripheral blood, taken on day 0 of AZD1222 vaccination. Receptors were obtained from an adult in good health.

The gene calls are TRBV24-1 and TRBJ1-2; 8 bases fit TRBD1. CDR1 is KGHDR, CDR2 SFDVKD, per germline. This CDR3 is built from 13 residues. Trimming at V came to 3 bases and at J to 10 bases, leaving 6 bases not matched to a gene. In DNA, the CDR3 is TGTGCCACCAGTGATAGGGGGGACAGGCCCTACACCTTC. Its translation: CATSDRGDRPYTF.

The V gene is TRBV7-9, the J gene TRBJ1-6, with unresolved D. Trimming cost V 2 bases and J 0 bases, with 8 bases left between them. Germline V gene lookup returns CDR1 SEHNR and CDR2 FQNEAQ (reference sequence). The CDR3 runs 16 residues. CDR3 loop: CASSLFGSSYNSPLHF. In DNA form, the CDR3 reads TGTGCCAGCAGCTTATTTGGGAGCTCCTATAATTCACCCCTCCACTTT.

The V gene is TRBV18, the J gene TRBJ1-5; 7 bases map to TRBD1. After removal of 4 bases from V and 6 bases from J, the junction contained 12 bases not matched to a gene. Germline loops: CDR1 KGHSH, CDR2 LQKENI. The CDR3 is made up of 16 amino acids. CDR3 nucleotide sequence: TGTGCCAGCTCACTTAGACAGGGACTATATAGTCAGCCCCAGCATTTT. Translation gives CASSLRQGLYSQPQHF.

This chain joins TRBV7-8 and TRBJ1-1, with no clear D. The germline gives CDR1 SGHVS, CDR2 FQNEAQ. The CDR3 contains 15 residues. V was clipped by 5 bases and J by 8 bases, with 21 bases between them. In DNA, the CDR3 is TGTGCCAGCAGCGGAAGTGCGGTATACTTGCCGGAAGCTTTCTTT. This sequence encodes CASSGSAVYLPEAFF.

The chain couples TRBV3-1 (or the pseudogene TRBV3-2) to TRBJ2-1; D might be TRBD1 or TRBD2, each matching 6 bases. Trimming shortened V by 8 bases and J by 4 bases, and 18 bases separated the two germline ends. This CDR3 region has 15 residues. Germline V lookup: CDR1 LGHDT, CDR2 YNNKEL (reference sequence). The CDR3 coding sequence is TGTGCCAGCCACCGACGTGGGGGGCGATACAATGAGCAGTTCTTC. Protein sequence: CASHRRGGRYNEQFF.

The V and J genes are TRBV7-2 and TRBJ2-7; either TRBD1 or TRBD2 may supply D (5 bases each). The germline V gene has CDR1 SGHTA and CDR2 FQGNSA. Trimming cost V 1 base and J 0 bases, with 10 bases left between them. The CDR3 runs 15 residues. The CDR3 DNA follows: TGTGCCAGCAGCTTAGGGTGGGGGAGCTCCTACGAGCAGTACTTC. Its translation is CASSLGWGSSYEQYF.

The genes are TRBV11-2 and TRBJ1-5; TRBD1 might be the D (6 bases). V lost 2 bases, J lost 0 bases, and 8 bases lay in between. CDR3 length: 15 amino acids. The germline V gene has CDR1 SGHAT and CDR2 FQNNGV. CDR3 nucleotides: TGTGCCAGCAGCTTATCAGGGGATAGCAATCAGCCCCAGCATTTT. Its protein product is CASSLSGDSNQPQHF.

The CDR3 loop reads CASSFGTGVGYTF. The CDR3 DNA is TGTGCCAGCAGTTTCGGGACAGGGGTCGGCTACACCTTC. The chain is built from TRBV6-5 and TRBJ1-2; 10 bases agree with TRBD1. J gave up 8 bases and V 4 bases, and 4 bases lay outside the gene matches. The length of the CDR3 is 13 residues. Per the germline V gene, CDR1 is MNHEY and CDR2 is SVGAGI.

V gene TRBV19 combines with J gene TRBJ1-1, with D possibly matching TRBD1 (6 bases). Germline V CDR1 and CDR2: LNHDA, SQIVND (reference sequence). Trimming pared 5 bases from V and 1 base from J, leaving 20 bases between. The CDR3 runs to 17 residues. CDR3 region: CASSGTGSVIQNTEAFF. The CDR3 coding sequence is TGTGCCAGTAGTGGAACAGGGTCGGTTATCCAGAACACTGAAGCTTTCTTT.

This chain connects TRBV3-1 (or the pseudogene TRBV3-2) to TRBJ1-2; TRBD1 aligns across 8 bases. The germline CDR1 and CDR2 sequences are LGHDT and YNNKEL (reference sequence). Germline trimming cut 6 bases from V and 2 bases from J; bases unmatched to any gene: 8. The CDR3 loop spans 15 amino acids. The CDR3 nucleotides read TGTGCCAGCAGTCCCACAGGGGGTAGAAACTATGGCTACACCTTC. Its protein is CASSPTGGRNYGYTF.

The chain combines TRBV10-3 with TRBJ2-1; 7 positions match TRBD2. Trimming at V came to 11 bases and at J to 2 bases, leaving 3 bases not matched to a gene. Germline V gives CDR1 ENHRY, CDR2 SYGVKD. This CDR3 is built from 12 residues. The CDR3 bases are TGTGCCTCTAGCGGCGCCTACAATGAGCAGTTCTTC. Residues: CASSGAYNEQFF.

The V and J genes are TRBV6-2 or TRBV6-3 and TRBJ1-5; D may be TRBD1 (5 bases). CDR1 MNHEY and CDR2 SVGEGT come from the germline V gene. The CDR3 loop spans 17 amino acids. V shed 0 bases and J shed 2 bases, with 14 bases lying between them. CDR3 in amino acids: CASSYSERMGGNQPQHF. CDR3 bases: TGTGCCAGCAGTTACTCGGAGAGGATGGGGGGCAATCAGCCCCAGCATTTT.

V is TRBV27 and J is TRBJ2-7, with D perhaps TRBD2 (5 bases). The germline V gene has CDR1 MNHEY and CDR2 SMNVEV (reference sequence). The germline V and J ends were trimmed by 1 base and 1 base, with 11 bases remaining between them. The CDR3 extends over 15 amino acids. The CDR3 nucleotides read TGTGCCAGCAGTTTATTTTCCGGGGAGTCCTACGAGCAGTACTTC. Translation: CASSLFSGESYEQYF.

The chain has TRBV18 and TRBJ2-5, with D perhaps TRBD1 (5 bases). CDR1 KGHSH and CDR2 LQKENI come from the germline V gene. The CDR3 runs 14 residues. Between the trimmed V and J ends, which lost 2 bases and 1 base, there was a span of 8 bases. This CDR3 reads CASSPDSVQETQYF. The CDR3 DNA sequence: TGTGCCAGCTCACCAGACAGCGTCCAAGAGACCCAGTACTTC.

This chain links TRBV12-3 or TRBV12-4 with TRBJ2-7; TRBD2 might be the D (5 bases). Trimming shortened V by 7 bases and J by 6 bases, and 13 bases separated the two germline ends. The CDR3 length is 12 residues. CDR3 protein: CASTRGSREQYF. The CDR3 DNA follows: TGTGCCAGCACCCGGGGATCCCGCGAGCAGTACTTC.

This clone appeared a single time. The V call is TRBV25-1, the J call TRBJ1-2; TRBD1 matches 10 bases. This CDR3 is built from 14 residues. Germline V gene data show CDR1 as MGHDK and CDR2 as SYGVNS. Losses at the gene ends were 3 bases for V and 8 bases for J; bases not matched to a gene: 6. CDR3 protein: CASSEGGQGRGYTF. Here the CDR3 DNA reads TGTGCCAGCAGTGAGGGGGGACAGGGGAGAGGCTACACCTTC.

The chain links TRBV5-1 to TRBJ2-7, with D unresolved. The CDR3 runs 15 residues. Germline values: CDR1 SGHRS, CDR2 YFSETQ. The germline V and J ends were trimmed by 4 bases and 5 bases, with 19 bases remaining between them. The CDR3 DNA reads TGCGCCAGCAGCCCGACCGGGTCCCCCCAGGACGAGCAGTACTTC. Protein: CASSPTGSPQDEQYF.

The chain has TRBV7-8 and TRBJ1-6, with a weak D call TRBD1 (5 bases). V shed 3 bases and J shed 0 bases, with 9 bases lying between them. The CDR3 covers 16 residues. Per germline, CDR1 SGHVS and CDR2 FQNEAQ. This chain's CDR3 is CASSFGGGSYNSPLHF. CDR3 DNA: TGTGCCAGCAGCTTTGGTGGGGGCTCCTATAATTCACCCCTCCACTTT. Full variable domain (rest looked up from reference TRBV7-8 and TRBJ1-6): GAGVSQSPRYKVAKRGQDVALRCDPISGHVSLFWYQQALGQGPEFLTYFQNEAQLDKSGLPSDRFFAERPEGSVSTLKIQRTQQEDSAVYLCASSFGGGSYNSPLHFGNGTRLTVT.

The CDR3 region is CASSITPRQPQHF. CDR3 DNA sequence: TGTGCCAGTAGTATCACGCCCCGCCAGCCCCAGCATTTT. J is TRBJ1-5 and V is TRBV19; D gene unclear. This CDR3 region has 13 residues. Looked up from germline, CDR1 is LNHDA and CDR2 is SQIVND (reference sequence). Trimming pared 3 bases from V and 7 bases from J, leaving 10 bases between.

CDR3: CASSPRRGGGDEQYF. As DNA, the CDR3 is TGTGCCAGCTCACCACGACGCGGGGGCGGCGACGAGCAGTACTTC. V usage is TRBV18 and J usage is TRBJ2-7, with D possibly TRBD2 on 7 matching bases. This CDR3 is built from 15 residues. CDR1 and CDR2 (germline): KGHSH, LQKENI. With 1 base removed from V and 5 bases from J, the gap between germline ends came to 15 bases.

This rearrangement joins TRBV5-6 to TRBJ1-1; 7 nucleotides align to TRBD1. The CDR3 sequence is 14 residues long. CDR1 SGHDT and CDR2 YYEEEE come from the germline V gene. V shed 0 bases and J 6 bases; nucleotides not matched to a gene: 5. CDR3 loop: CASSLGQGIPEAFF. In DNA, the CDR3 is TGTGCCAGCAGCTTGGGACAGGGCATCCCTGAAGCTTTCTTT.

This chain links TRBV9 with TRBJ1-3; TRBD1 agrees at 8 bases. The ends lost 3 bases at V and 7 bases at J; junction bases unmatched: 6. The CDR3 is 14 residues long. Germline V gene lookup returns CDR1 SGDLS and CDR2 YYNGEE. This CDR3 reads CASSDNRGDNTIYF. The CDR3 coding sequence is TGTGCCAGCAGCGACAACAGGGGGGACAACACCATATATTTT.

The chain links TRBV3-1 (or the pseudogene TRBV3-2) to TRBJ1-2, with TRBD1 matching over 9 bases. The CDR3 totals 17 residues. The V segment lost 4 bases and the J segment 0 bases; nucleotides outside the gene matches: 9. Looked up from germline, CDR1 is LGHDT and CDR2 is YNNKEL (reference sequence). CDR3: CASSPPQGANSNYGYTF. The CDR3 region has the DNA TGTGCCAGCAGCCCCCCACAGGGGGCGAATTCTAACTATGGCTACACCTTC.

In its sample, this clone was seen once. V usage is TRBV7-8 and J usage is TRBJ2-2, with D perhaps matching TRBD2 (5 bases). The CDR3 is made up of 16 amino acids. Per germline, CDR1 SGHVS and CDR2 FQNEAQ. Trimming shortened V by 5 bases and J by 4 bases, and 17 bases separated the two germline ends. The CDR3 coding sequence is TGTGCCAGCAGCGGGTGGAGCGGCCGCGTCACCGGGGAGCTGTTTTTT. Encoded protein: CASSGWSGRVTGELFF.

The chain is built from TRBV7-2 and TRBJ2-2; 8 positions agree with TRBD2. CDR3 length: 15 amino acids. Germline CDR1 and CDR2: SGHTA and FQGNSA. V shed 5 bases, J shed 1 base, and the junction held 3 bases outside the gene matches. In nucleotides, the CDR3 is TGTGCCAGCAGCGTAAGCGGGAGGAACACCGGGGAGCTGTTTTTT. Encoded protein: CASSVSGRNTGELFF.

This clone was counted once. The rearrangement joins TRBV19 to TRBJ1-2; D unresolved. CDR1 and CDR2 (germline): LNHDA, SQIVND (reference sequence). V gave up 6 bases and J gave up 5 bases, with 16 bases separating them. The CDR3 is 14 residues long. The DNA for the CDR3 is TGTGCCAGTAGGCCCATGGGGTCCGATTATGGCTACACCTTC. Translated: CASRPMGSDYGYTF.

The gene calls are TRBV7-9 and TRBJ1-1; D perhaps matches TRBD1 (5 bases). The germline gives CDR1 SEHNR, CDR2 FQNEAQ (reference sequence). The CDR3 is 14 residues long. Between the trimmed V and J ends, which lost 2 bases and 3 bases, there was a span of 10 bases. This CDR3 is CASSLRQKDTEAFF. CDR3 nucleotide sequence: TGTGCCAGCAGCTTAAGACAGAAGGACACTGAAGCTTTCTTT.

The chain couples TRBV6-5 to TRBJ1-1; D gene ambiguous. With 6 bases removed from V and 5 bases from J, the gap between germline ends came to 7 bases. The germline V gene encodes CDR1 MNHEY and CDR2 SVGAGI. The CDR3 runs to 11 residues. Here the CDR3 reads CASSSVTEAFF. CDR3 nucleotides: TGTGCCAGCAGCTCCGTTACTGAAGCTTTCTTT.